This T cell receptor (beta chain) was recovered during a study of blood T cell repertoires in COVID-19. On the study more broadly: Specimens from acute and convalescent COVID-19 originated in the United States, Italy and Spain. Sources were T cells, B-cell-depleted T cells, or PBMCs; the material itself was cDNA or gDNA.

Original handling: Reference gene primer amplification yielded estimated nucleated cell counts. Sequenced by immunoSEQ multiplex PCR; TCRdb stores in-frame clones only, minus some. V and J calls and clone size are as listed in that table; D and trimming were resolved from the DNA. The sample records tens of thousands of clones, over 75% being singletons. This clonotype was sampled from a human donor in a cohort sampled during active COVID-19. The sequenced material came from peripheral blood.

This CDR3 reads CASSPGLGGNEQFF. The CDR3, as DNA: TGTGCCAGCAGTCCCGGACTAGGAGGCAATGAGCAGTTCTTC. This chain joins TRBV6-6 and TRBJ2-1; TRBD2 matches 7 bases. Germline values: CDR1 MNHNY, CDR2 SVGAGI (reference sequence). CDR3 length equals 14 residues. V gave up 5 bases and J gave up 6 bases; unmatched junction bases: 7.